This T cell receptor beta chain was recovered during a study of blood T cell repertoires in COVID-19. For the study at large: From T cells, B-cell-depleted T cells, or PBMCs came the material, which was cDNA or gDNA.

TCRdb's table, derived via immunoSEQ multiplex PCR, lists solely in-frame clones and lacks some. The sample contains more than 70,000 clones, around 77% of which appear only once. The receptor comes from a human donor in a cohort sampled during active COVID-19. Sequenced: peripheral blood.

The CDR3: CASSTNNRQGAEAFF. The DNA of the CDR3 is TGTGCCAGTAGTACGAACAACCGACAGGGAGCTGAAGCTTTCTTT. The chain joins TRBV19 to TRBJ1-1; 7 positions agree with TRBD1. The V and J ends lost 4 bases and 6 bases, in that order; junction bases with no gene match: 11. This CDR3 spans 15 amino acids. Germline values: CDR1 LNHDA, CDR2 SQIVND (reference sequence).